This T cell receptor beta chain comes out of a study of molecular identifiers for immune sequencing clone quantification. The germline gives CDR1 LNHDA, CDR2 SQIVND (reference sequence). The CDR3 is 12 amino acids. V lost 3 bases and J lost 3, with 5 bases in between. TCRdb called the PCR reads again in MiXCR, with one record for every CDR3 protein. The sample includes 460,000 or so distinct CDR3 sequences, less than 30% seen only once; the top ten take around 0.8%. The sequence derives from a human donor in good health. Some libraries in this study had Jurkat cell RNA spiked in. Sample: naive CD8+ T cells from blood, with Jurkat cell RNA spiked in. Subset reported: FACS-sorted CD8+CD4-CCR7+CD45RA+ naive T cells. The chain combines TRBV19 with TRBJ1-1, with D uncertain. The DNA for the CDR3 is TGTGCCAGTAGTATCTACGACACTGAAGCTTTCTTT. Translating gives CASSIYDTEAFF.